These 8 T cell receptor beta chains share one sample of origin, sequenced in a study of shared clonotypes between healthy human individuals. The table came from immunoSEQ multiplex PCR; TCRdb's copy has only in-frame clones and leaves some out. The table has about 2.4 million clones, over 85% seen once. The sample comprised naive CD4+ T cells from PBMCs. Subset indicated: CD45RA+ positively selected. Receptors originate from a man aged 18 to 35 in good health. Some clones in this sample may be carry-over from other donors' samples.

The chain links TRBV2 to TRBJ2-1, with D perhaps being TRBD1 or TRBD2 (5 bases each). The V gene's germline CDR1 is SNHLY and CDR2 FYNNEI. The CDR3 length is 15 residues. V lost 2 bases, J lost 4 bases, and 12 bases lay in between. CDR3: CASSEIEGPYNEQFF. DNA of the CDR3: TGTGCCAGCAGTGAAATTGAGGGACCATACAATGAGCAGTTCTTC.

Remarks on this clone: Other nucleotide sequences in the sample specify the same CDR3. CDR3 region: CASSSRLAGSYNEQFF. CDR3 bases: TGTGCCAGCAGTTCCAGACTAGCGGGGAGTTACAATGAGCAGTTCTTC. The rearrangement uses TRBV28 and TRBJ2-1, with 11 nucleotides matching TRBD2. The CDR3 consists of 16 residues. Germline V CDR1 and CDR2: MDHEN, SYDVKM. Germline trimming cut 4 bases from V and 4 bases from J; bases unmatched to any gene: 6.

The chain is built from TRBV4-2 and TRBJ2-2; maybe TRBD1 (5 bases). The CDR3 totals 15 residues. The V gene's germline CDR1 is LGHNA and CDR2 YNFKEQ. V lost 4 bases, J lost 1 base, and 10 bases lay in between. CDR3 residues: CASSRDSENTGELFF. The CDR3 coding sequence is TGTGCCAGCAGCCGAGACAGCGAGAACACCGGGGAGCTGTTTTTT.

This clone appeared a single time. The rearrangement joins TRBV5-4 to TRBJ2-5, with D perhaps matching TRBD1 (6 bases). CDR1 and CDR2 from the germline V gene are SGHNT and YYREEE (reference sequence). V gave up 5 bases and J gave up 3 bases, with 20 bases separating them. CDR3 length equals 16 residues. CDR3 sequence reads: CASSRDPVGAKETQYF. CDR3 DNA: TGTGCCAGCAGTCGGGACCCCGTGGGGGCGAAAGAGACCCAGTACTTC. Combining the CDR3 with reference TRBV5-4 and TRBJ2-5 gives the whole variable domain ETGVTQSPTHLIKTRGQQVTLRCSSQSGHNTVSWYQQALGQGPQFIFQYYREEENGRGNFPPRFSGLQFPNYSSELNVNALELDDSALYLCASSRDPVGAKETQYFGPGTRLLVL.

The rearrangement joins TRBV7-2 to TRBJ1-5, with TRBD1 matching 7 bases. This CDR3 spans 13 amino acids. The V gene's germline CDR1 is SGHTA and CDR2 FQGNSA. V lost 5 bases, J lost 11 bases, and 9 bases stayed unmatched. CDR3 sequence reads: CASSGGQFGAQHF. In nucleotides, the CDR3 is TGTGCCAGCAGCGGGGGACAGTTCGGGGCCCAGCATTTT. The whole variable domain, filled in from reference TRBV7-2 and TRBJ1-5, reads GAGVSQSPSNKVTEKGKDVELRCDPISGHTALYWYRQSLGQGLEFLIYFQGNSAPDKSGLPSDRFSAERTGGSVSTLTIQRTQQEDSAVYLCASSGGQFGAQHFGDGTRLSIL.

Details on this clone: This same CDR3 is encoded by further DNA sequences in the sample. The V and J genes are TRBV5-1 and TRBJ2-6; D gene ambiguous. The V end was cut by 4 bases, the J end by 0 bases, with 8 bases between. This CDR3 region has 15 residues. Germline lookup yields CDR1 SGHRS and CDR2 YFSETQ. The CDR3 DNA is TGCGCCAGCAGCCCTATTAGCTCTGGGGCCAACGTCCTGACTTTC. Encoded protein: CASSPISSGANVLTF.

The rearrangement joins TRBV6-1 to TRBJ1-1; D is unclear. CDR3 length: 14 residues. The germline V and J ends were trimmed by 5 bases and 5 bases, with 15 bases remaining between them. Germline CDR1 MNHNS, CDR2 SASEGT. The CDR3 loop is CASSKQPSDTEAFF. CDR3 nucleotides: TGTGCCAGCAGTAAGCAGCCGTCGGATACTGAAGCTTTCTTT.

The V gene is TRBV30, the J gene TRBJ2-1, with D possibly matching TRBD1 (6 bases). The CDR3 spans 14 residues. V lost 3 bases and J lost 9, with 18 bases in between. Germline CDR1 is GTSNPN and CDR2 is SVGIG (reference sequence). As DNA, the CDR3 is TGTGCCTGGAGCCAAGACTACAGGGCGGGTGAGCAGTTCTTC. This encodes CAWSQDYRAGEQFF.